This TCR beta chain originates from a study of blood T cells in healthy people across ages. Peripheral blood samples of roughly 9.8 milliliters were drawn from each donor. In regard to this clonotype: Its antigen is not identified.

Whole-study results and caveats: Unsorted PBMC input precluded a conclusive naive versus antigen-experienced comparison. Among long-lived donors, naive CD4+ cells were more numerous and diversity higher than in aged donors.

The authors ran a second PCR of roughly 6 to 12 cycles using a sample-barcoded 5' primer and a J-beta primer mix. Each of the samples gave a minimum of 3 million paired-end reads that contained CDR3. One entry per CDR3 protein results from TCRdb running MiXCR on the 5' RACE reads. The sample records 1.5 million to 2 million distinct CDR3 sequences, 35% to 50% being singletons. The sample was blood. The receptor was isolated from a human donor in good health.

The CDR3 is CASSLGRNTYEQYF. CDR3 sequence (DNA): TGTGCCAGCAGCTTAGGACGGAATACCTACGAGCAGTACTTC. The chain is built from TRBV13 and TRBJ2-7; D gene unclear. V was pared by 0 bases and J by 2 bases, with 8 bases between. This CDR3 region has 14 residues. From germline, CDR1 is PRHDT and CDR2 FYEKMQ (reference sequence). Together with reference TRBV13 and TRBJ2-7, the CDR3 gives the full variable domain: AAGVIQSPRHLIKEKRETATLKCYPIPRHDTVYWYQQGPGQDPQFLISFYEKMQSDKGSIPDRFSAQQFSDYHSELNMSSLELGDSALYFCASSLGRNTYEQYFGPGTRLTVT.